This T cell receptor beta chain derives from a study of blood T cell repertoires in COVID-19. Background on the study: Samples representing acute and convalescent COVID-19 were sourced from the United States, Italy and Spain. The cDNA or gDNA used as material had been derived from T cells, B-cell-depleted T cells, or PBMCs.

Germline values: CDR1 SQVTM, CDR2 ANQGSEA. CDR3 length: 12 amino acids. V was clipped by 4 bases and J by 4 bases, with 10 bases between them. Some clones are missing from TCRdb's copy, which holds only in-frame ones; the method was immunoSEQ multiplex PCR. This table has some 180,000 clones, approximately 85% appearing once. Material for sequencing was peripheral blood. The chain combines TRBV29-1 with TRBJ2-5; D might be TRBD1 (6 bases). This receptor was obtained from a woman aged 60-70 years with acute or convalescent COVID-19. The CDR3 nucleotides are TGCAGCGTTGTACAGGGTAGAGAGACCCAGTACTTC. Translated, it gives CSVVQGRETQYF.